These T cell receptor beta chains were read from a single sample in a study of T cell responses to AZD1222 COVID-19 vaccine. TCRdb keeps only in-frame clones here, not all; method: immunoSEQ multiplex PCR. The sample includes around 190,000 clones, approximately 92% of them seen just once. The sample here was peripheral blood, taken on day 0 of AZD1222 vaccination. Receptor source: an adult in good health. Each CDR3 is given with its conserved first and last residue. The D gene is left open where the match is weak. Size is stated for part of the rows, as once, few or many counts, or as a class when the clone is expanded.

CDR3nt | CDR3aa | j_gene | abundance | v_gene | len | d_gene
TGTGCCAGCAGTTTGGAGCGAGGGGGCACGAATAGCAATCAGCCCCAGCATTTT | CASSLERGGTNSNQPQHF | TRBJ1-5 | - | TRBV28 | 18 | TRBD1
TGTGCCAGCAGTTCTTTCGGGGCGAACCAAGAGACCCAGTACTTC | CASSSFGANQETQYF | TRBJ2-5 | - | TRBV2 | 15 | -
TGTGCCAGCAGTGAAGAACCGGTTGGCTCCTACGAGCAGTACTTC | CASSEEPVGSYEQYF | TRBJ2-7 | - | TRBV6-1 | 15 | -
TGTGCCAGCAGCCGAGGGTATAGAGATACGCAGTATTTT | CASSRGYRDTQYF | TRBJ2-3 | - | TRBV3-1/TRBV3-2 | 13 | -
TGCGCCAGCACCCGGGCGGGGGGCGCATTTGGCTACACCTTC | CASTRAGGAFGYTF | TRBJ1-2 | - | TRBV5-1 | 14 | -
TGCGCCAGCAGCTCCCAACCGGGACAGGGGGATACTGAAGCTTTCTTT | CASSSQPGQGDTEAFF | TRBJ1-1 | - | TRBV5-1 | 16 | TRBD1
TGTGCCAGCAGCACTAGCGGGGGACTTCCATACGAGCAGTACTTC | CASSTSGGLPYEQYF | TRBJ2-7 | - | TRBV7-2 | 15 | TRBD2
TGTGCTAGTGGTTTGGGAATAGCGGAGTCCTACAATGAGCAGTTCTTC | CASGLGIAESYNEQFF | TRBJ2-1 | - | TRBV12-5 | 16 | -
TGTGCCAGCAGCCTAAAAAATGAGCAGTTCTTC | CASSLKNEQFF | TRBJ2-1 | - | TRBV2 | 11 | -
TGTGCCAGTAGTAACAGCGGGGGGCGCAATGAGCAGTTCTTC | CASSNSGGRNEQFF | TRBJ2-1 | few | TRBV19 | 14 | TRBD2
TGTGCCAGCAGCCACGGACCTGTGAACACTGAAGCTTTCTTT | CASSHGPVNTEAFF | TRBJ1-1 | - | TRBV5-5 | 14 | -
TGTGCCATCAGTGAGTTACTGAAGGGCCCCCTTAATTCACCCCTCCACTTT | CAISELLKGPLNSPLHF | TRBJ1-6 | - | TRBV10-3 | 17 | -
TGTGCCAGCAGCCCGGGAGGGTTGAATGGCTACACCTTC | CASSPGGLNGYTF | TRBJ1-2 | - | TRBV5-4 | 13 | -
TGCGCCAGCAGCGGGGGACAGGGGGCGCGTGCTTCGCCCCAGCATTTT | CASSGGQGARASPQHF | TRBJ1-5 | - | TRBV4-1 | 16 | TRBD1
TGTGCCACCTCGGGACAGGGTAATTCACCCCTCCACTTT | CATSGQGNSPLHF | TRBJ1-6 | few | TRBV19 | 13 | TRBD1
TGTGCCAGCAGCTTAGGCGGGGGGGCTTTTACAGATACGCAGTATTTT | CASSLGGGAFTDTQYF | TRBJ2-3 | - | TRBV7-6 | 16 | TRBD2
TGTGCCAGCAGCCCCCGTCAGGCTGAGGGCTACACCTTC | CASSPRQAEGYTF | TRBJ1-2 | - | TRBV9 | 13 | -
TGCGCCAGCAGCTTGGTAGCGGGGGGCCTCACAGATACGCAGTATTTT | CASSLVAGGLTDTQYF | TRBJ2-3 | - | TRBV5-1 | 16 | TRBD2
TGCAGCGTTGTAGGTACAGGGGGAGGGAGCAATCAGCCCCAGCATTTT | CSVVGTGGGSNQPQHF | TRBJ1-5 | once | TRBV29-1 | 16 | TRBD1
TGTGCCAGCAGCTCCCTACAGGGGAGGAACGGCTACACCTTC | CASSSLQGRNGYTF | TRBJ1-2 | - | TRBV5-8 | 14 | TRBD1
TGTGCCAGCAGTCGGCAGGTCCAAGAGACCCAGTACTTC | CASSRQVQETQYF | TRBJ2-5 | - | TRBV6-5 | 13 | -
TGTGCCAGCAGCTTAGTTCCGGGGTTGGGCACAGATACGCAGTATTTT | CASSLVPGLGTDTQYF | TRBJ2-3 | - | TRBV7-7 | 16 | -
TGTGCCATTCCTGGACGGGACAATGATCTTGAAAAACTGTTTTTT | CAIPGRDNDLEKLFF | TRBJ1-4 | - | TRBV6-5 | 15 | -
TGTGCCAGCAGTAAGCCGGGCACGGTGCCCACTGAAGCTTTCTTT | CASSKPGTVPTEAFF | TRBJ1-1 | - | TRBV6-5 | 15 | -
TGTGCCATCAGTGAGACGACCGTTGCAACTAATGAAAAACTGTTTTTT | CAISETTVATNEKLFF | TRBJ1-4 | - | TRBV10-3 | 16 | -
TGTGCCAGCAGCCCGTTCCCGGGACCGCAGTATTTT | CASSPFPGPQYF | TRBJ2-3 | - | TRBV11-2 | 12 | -
TGTGCCAGCAGTTCGATGAGGGCTAGCGGGGCTAAAAATGAGCAGTTCTTC | CASSSMRASGAKNEQFF | TRBJ2-1 | - | TRBV27 | 17 | TRBD2
TGTGCCAGCAGCTACCAACAGGGGGGAGGCTACACCTTC | CASSYQQGGGYTF | TRBJ1-2 | - | TRBV11-2 | 13 | TRBD1
TGTGCCAGCAACGTAGCGGGGGCCACAGATACGCAGTATTTT | CASNVAGATDTQYF | TRBJ2-3 | - | TRBV2 | 14 | TRBD2
TGTGCCAGTAGTATCGGTAGGGGGGACACTGAAGCTTTCTTT | CASSIGRGDTEAFF | TRBJ1-1 | - | TRBV19 | 14 | -
TGCGCCAGCAGCTTGGGTCAAGCGGGCTTATCAGAGACCCAGTACTTC | CASSLGQAGLSETQYF | TRBJ2-5 | - | TRBV5-1 | 16 | -
TGTGCCAGCAGCCGCGATCGGGGGGGCTACACCTTC | CASSRDRGGYTF | TRBJ1-2 | - | TRBV12-3/TRBV12-4 | 12 | -
TGTGCCATCAGAGTCTCTAGCGGGAGCACAGATACGCAGTATTTT | CAIRVSSGSTDTQYF | TRBJ2-3 | - | TRBV10-3 | 15 | TRBD2
TGTGCCAGCAGGGGGACAGGCGAGCAGTTCTTC | CASRGTGEQFF | TRBJ2-1 | - | TRBV12-3/TRBV12-4 | 11 | TRBD1
TGTGCCAGCAGCGTAGAGGGACAGAGCGAGCAGTACTTC | CASSVEGQSEQYF | TRBJ2-7 | - | TRBV9 | 13 | TRBD1
TGTGCCAGCACCAAAATGACAGGGAGGGACACTGAAGCTTTCTTT | CASTKMTGRDTEAFF | TRBJ1-1 | - | TRBV2 | 15 | TRBD1
TGTGCCAGCAGCTTGGTACCCAGTAGCAGAAGTAATTCACCCCTCCACTTT | CASSLVPSSRSNSPLHF | TRBJ1-6 | - | TRBV5-8 | 17 | -
TGTGCCAGCAGCTGGACACTTAACCAAGAGACCCAGTACTTC | CASSWTLNQETQYF | TRBJ2-5 | - | TRBV28 | 14 | -
TGTGCCAGCAGCCCGCGGACAGGCGGTCTGGACAATGAGCAGTTCTTC | CASSPRTGGLDNEQFF | TRBJ2-1 | - | TRBV11-3 | 16 | TRBD1
TGTGCCAGCAGCTTAGTTTTGGGGGCGGGATGGGATACGCAGTATTTT | CASSLVLGAGWDTQYF | TRBJ2-3 | - | TRBV7-6 | 16 | -
TGCAGCGTTCGTTTCGGAGAGACCCAGTACTTC | CSVRFGETQYF | TRBJ2-5 | - | TRBV29-1 | 11 | -